A selection of T cell receptor beta chains follows, all from one sample in a study of cytomegalovirus exposure and HLA in healthy donors. TCRdb's table, derived via immunoSEQ multiplex PCR, lists solely in-frame clones and lacks some. Among roughly 120,000 clones, 77% were seen once, and the ten largest hold under 6.5%. Sequencing was carried out using PBMCs. The receptors stem from a man between 18 and 35 years old in good health and CMV-seropositive. CDR3s include the opening cysteine and the closing phenylalanine or tryptophan. D genes are given only for firm matches. Clone size is stated in some rows and not others, as once, few, many or a class when expanded.

TRBV7-9	TRBD1	TRBJ1-4	.	CAGQGAGEKLFF	TGTGCCGGCCAGGGGGCGGGTGAAAAACTGTTTTTT
TRBV18	TRBD2	TRBJ2-1	.	CASSPTGGPYNEQFF	TGTGCCAGCTCACCAACGGGGGGGCCCTACAATGAGCAGTTCTTC
TRBV7-9	TRBD2	TRBJ2-3	.	CASSSGLAGGMRTDTQYF	TGTGCCAGCAGCTCCGGACTAGCGGGGGGGATGCGCACAGATACGCAGTATTTT
TRBV28	.	TRBJ1-2	.	CASSLPGVLPRGYTF	TGTGCCAGCAGCCTACCGGGGGTGCTGCCGAGGGGCTACACCTTC
TRBV19	TRBD1	TRBJ2-2	.	CASSFRQGARSTGELFF	TGTGCCAGTAGTTTCCGACAGGGGGCGCGAAGCACCGGGGAGCTGTTTTTT
TRBV27	.	TRBJ2-4	.	CASSLLSDLSDSQYF	TGTGCCAGCAGTCTCCTTTCTGACTTATCGGACAGTCAGTACTTC
TRBV4-1	TRBD1	TRBJ2-7	.	CASSQDGRLSYGTGTGEQYF	TGCGCCAGCAGCCAAGATGGGAGGTTAAGTTATGGGACAGGGACGGGCGAGCAGTACTTC
TRBV6-5	TRBD2	TRBJ2-1	.	CASSYGTSGGNEQFF	TGTGCCAGCAGTTACGGGACTAGCGGGGGCAATGAGCAGTTCTTC
TRBV6-6	.	TRBJ2-7	.	CASSRPGLSYEQYF	TGTGCCAGCAGCCGACCGGGACTGAGCTACGAGCAGTACTTC
TRBV5-5	.	TRBJ1-2	.	CASSLLPATGNPYGYTF	TGTGCCAGCAGCTTGTTACCCGCTACAGGGAACCCCTATGGCTACACCTTC
TRBV7-9	.	TRBJ2-7	.	CASSLPDSDSYEQYF	TGTGCCAGCAGCCTGCCGGACTCGGACTCCTACGAGCAGTACTTC
TRBV9	TRBD1	TRBJ1-3	few	CASSAQGASGNTIYF	TGTGCCAGCAGCGCGCAGGGGGCATCGGGAAACACCATATATTTT
TRBV19	.	TRBJ1-5	once	CASSTGTSNQPQHF	TGTGCCAGTAGTACAGGTACTAGCAATCAGCCCCAGCATTTT
TRBV6-1	.	TRBJ1-4	few	CASSELAGADEKLFF	TGTGCCAGCAGTGAATTAGCAGGGGCGGATGAAAAACTGTTTTTT
TRBV4-2	.	TRBJ1-2	.	CASSQGGLYGYTF	TGTGCCAGCAGCCAAGGGGGCCTATATGGCTACACCTTC
TRBV4-2	.	TRBJ2-3	.	CASSQAVRELYTDTQYF	TGTGCCAGCAGCCAAGCAGTCCGGGAACTATACACAGATACGCAGTATTTT
TRBV5-5	.	TRBJ2-7	.	CASSPGWGYEQYF	TGTGCCAGCAGCCCGGGATGGGGCTACGAGCAGTACTTC
TRBV9	TRBD1	TRBJ1-6	once	CASREGTGISPLHF	TGTGCCAGCAGAGAGGGGACAGGGATTTCACCCCTCCACTTT
TRBV6-1	.	TRBJ2-1	.	CASSEYEGGGAYNEQFF	TGTGCCAGCAGTGAATATGAGGGAGGGGGGGCCTACAATGAGCAGTTCTTC
TRBV6-5	.	TRBJ2-6	.	CASSLERSSGANVLTF	TGTGCCAGCAGTTTGGAGCGGTCCTCTGGGGCCAACGTCCTGACTTTC
TRBV7-2	.	TRBJ2-1	few	CASSLGLAINNEQFF	TGTGCCAGCAGCTTAGGGCTAGCGATAAACAATGAGCAGTTCTTC
TRBV4-1	TRBD1	TRBJ1-1	few	CASSQGQSNTEAFF	TGCGCCAGCAGCCAGGGACAGTCGAACACTGAAGCTTTCTTT
TRBV7-9	.	TRBJ1-1	.	CASSPGLAQTEAFF	TGTGCCAGCAGTCCCGGACTCGCCCAGACTGAAGCTTTCTTT
TRBV13	.	TRBJ1-2	.	CASSLDTGTCTF	TGTGCCAGCAGCTTAGATACAGGGACGTGTACCTTC
TRBV6-5	TRBD1	TRBJ2-3	.	CASSYGQVGTDTQYF	TGTGCCAGCAGTTACGGACAGGTGGGCACAGATACGCAGTATTTT
TRBV27	TRBD1	TRBJ1-6	.	CASSSRRVGTANSPLHF	TGTGCCAGCAGTTCAAGGCGTGTAGGGACAGCCAATTCACCCCTCCACTTT
TRBV27	.	TRBJ2-7	.	CASSPGSREQYF	TGTGCCAGCAGCCCCGGGTCGCGCGAGCAGTACTTC
TRBV4-2	TRBD2	TRBJ2-1	once	CASSQVTGLAVGEQFF	TGTGCCAGCAGCCAAGTAACGGGGCTAGCGGTGGGGGAGCAGTTCTTC
TRBV18	.	TRBJ1-5	.	CASSPTGGYNQPQHF	TGTGCCAGCTCACCTACTGGGGGGTATAATCAGCCCCAGCATTTT
TRBV6-1	TRBD1	TRBJ1-5	.	CASSLDRSSNQPQHF	TGTGCCAGCAGTTTGGACAGGTCTAGCAATCAGCCCCAGCATTTT
TRBV20-1	.	TRBJ1-1	.	CSHLSLSEAFF	TGCAGCCATCTCAGTCTTTCTGAAGCTTTCTTT
TRBV28	.	TRBJ2-3	.	CASSFRGFTDTQYF	TGTGCCAGCAGTTTCAGGGGCTTCACAGATACGCAGTATTTT
TRBV5-1	TRBD2	TRBJ2-2	.	CATTLGSGGTNTGELFF	TGCGCCACCACCCTAGGAAGCGGGGGGACAAACACCGGGGAGCTGTTTTTT
TRBV6-1	.	TRBJ1-1	once	CASSEALRLPGAFF	TGTGCCAGCAGTGAAGCGCTTCGACTCCCGGGAGCTTTCTTT
TRBV6-5	.	TRBJ1-2	.	CASRAPPGLNYGYTF	TGTGCCAGCAGAGCCCCCCCCGGTCTAAACTATGGCTACACCTTC
TRBV5-1	TRBD2	TRBJ2-1	.	CASSAAVAGEVVNEQFF	TGCGCCAGCAGCGCGGCTGTAGCGGGAGAAGTTGTCAATGAGCAGTTCTTC
TRBV9	TRBD2	TRBJ2-7	.	CASSVGGRAGYEQYF	TGTGCCAGCAGCGTAGGAGGGAGGGCCGGATACGAGCAGTACTTC
TRBV10-2	.	TRBJ1-4	.	CASSDRGRLDEKLFF	TGCGCCAGCAGTGACAGGGGAAGGTTGGATGAAAAACTGTTTTTT
TRBV6-5	.	TRBJ2-7	once	CASSYSNAPFHEQYF	TGTGCCAGCAGTTACTCGAATGCCCCCTTTCACGAGCAGTACTTC
TRBV9	TRBD1	TRBJ1-1	few	CASSPWDRGTEAFF	TGTGCCAGCAGCCCTTGGGACAGGGGGACTGAAGCTTTCTTT
TRBV7-9	TRBD1	TRBJ2-7	.	CASSLSRDRDNEQYF	TGTGCCAGCAGCCTCTCCCGGGACAGAGATAACGAGCAGTACTTC
TRBV6-5	TRBD1	TRBJ2-7	.	CASSYSGQSSYEQYF	TGTGCCAGCAGTTACTCGGGACAGAGTTCTTACGAGCAGTACTTC
TRBV6-6	TRBD1	TRBJ2-7	.	CASSADRVGYEQYF	TGTGCCAGCAGTGCGGACAGGGTAGGCTACGAGCAGTACTTC
TRBV2	.	TRBJ2-3	.	CAILTAGSTDTQYF	TGTGCCATCTTAACTGCGGGGAGCACAGATACGCAGTATTTT
TRBV6-1	.	TRBJ1-5	.	CASSEALNQPQHF	TGTGCCAGCAGTGAAGCCCTTAATCAGCCCCAGCATTTT
TRBV9	.	TRBJ2-7	.	CASSVQGQAFEGEQYF	TGTGCCAGCAGCGTTCAGGGACAAGCCTTTGAAGGCGAGCAGTACTTC
TRBV28	.	TRBJ1-1	once	CASKSADTEAFF	TGTGCCAGCAAGAGCGCTGACACTGAAGCTTTCTTT